These T cell receptor beta chains were read from a single sample in a study of blood T cell repertoires in COVID-19. Only in-frame clones appear in the TCRdb table, and some are missing; sequencing was by immunoSEQ multiplex PCR. This table holds some 200,000 clones, more than 75% found once. The sequenced sample was peripheral blood. The receptor source for this set is a woman aged 40 to 50 with acute or convalescent COVID-19. Each CDR3 is given with its conserved first and last residue. A D gene is named only where the DNA matches it firmly. Clone sizes are given selectively: once, few, many, or a class where the clone is expanded.

j_call: TRBJ1-2
clone_size: -
d_call: TRBD1
v_call: TRBV7-2
cdr3_aa: CASSSGYRGVDGYTF

j_call: TRBJ2-3
clone_size: -
d_call: -
v_call: TRBV15
cdr3_aa: CATSRGGLDTQYF

j_call: TRBJ1-6
clone_size: -
d_call: -
v_call: TRBV7-9
cdr3_aa: CASSTVSASSYNSPLHF

j_call: TRBJ2-5
clone_size: once
d_call: -
v_call: TRBV7-9
cdr3_aa: CASSYRAPTEETQYF

j_call: TRBJ1-1
clone_size: -
d_call: -
v_call: TRBV27
cdr3_aa: CASSSETGEAFF

j_call: TRBJ2-7
clone_size: -
d_call: -
v_call: TRBV24-1
cdr3_aa: CATSDSTAESSYEQYF

j_call: TRBJ1-1
clone_size: -
d_call: -
v_call: TRBV4-3
cdr3_aa: CASSQGGERTEAFF

j_call: TRBJ1-2
clone_size: -
d_call: TRBD1
v_call: TRBV12-3/TRBV12-4
cdr3_aa: CASSSPKTGGRTF

j_call: TRBJ1-1
clone_size: -
d_call: -
v_call: TRBV6-1
cdr3_aa: CASSEEEGTEAFF

j_call: TRBJ2-7
clone_size: -
d_call: TRBD2
v_call: TRBV27
cdr3_aa: CASSLLGLAEDFPYEQYF

j_call: TRBJ2-5
clone_size: -
d_call: -
v_call: TRBV5-5
cdr3_aa: CASSQGGVETQYF

j_call: TRBJ1-3
clone_size: -
d_call: -
v_call: TRBV10-2
cdr3_aa: CASSSVRNTIYF

j_call: TRBJ1-5
clone_size: -
d_call: TRBD1
v_call: TRBV12-5
cdr3_aa: CASGSRVGQGSWQPQHF

j_call: TRBJ2-5
clone_size: -
d_call: -
v_call: TRBV3-1/TRBV3-2
cdr3_aa: CASRRGKETQYF

j_call: TRBJ2-7
clone_size: -
d_call: -
v_call: TRBV4-1
cdr3_aa: CASSQERSAQGSYEQYF

j_call: TRBJ2-5
clone_size: -
d_call: TRBD2
v_call: TRBV5-4
cdr3_aa: CASSSRTSGRSGETQYF

j_call: TRBJ2-3
clone_size: few
d_call: -
v_call: TRBV6-1
cdr3_aa: CASSEGVRSTDTQYF

j_call: TRBJ1-4
clone_size: once
d_call: -
v_call: TRBV27
cdr3_aa: CASSRGRGREKLFF

j_call: TRBJ1-1
clone_size: few
d_call: TRBD1
v_call: TRBV2
cdr3_aa: CASQERGLTEAFF

j_call: TRBJ1-1
clone_size: -
d_call: -
v_call: TRBV10-3
cdr3_aa: CAIRETDTTEAFF

j_call: TRBJ2-1
clone_size: -
d_call: TRBD2
v_call: TRBV15
cdr3_aa: CATSRDLASGNPLEQFF

j_call: TRBJ2-3
clone_size: -
d_call: TRBD2
v_call: TRBV7-2
cdr3_aa: CASSPAGGASTDTQYF

j_call: TRBJ1-1
clone_size: -
d_call: -
v_call: TRBV19
cdr3_aa: CASSISQNTEAFF

j_call: TRBJ2-5
clone_size: -
d_call: TRBD2
v_call: TRBV3-1/TRBV3-2
cdr3_aa: CASSQGSGRVGEETQYF

j_call: TRBJ1-1
clone_size: once
d_call: -
v_call: TRBV11-2
cdr3_aa: CASSFAGSSRNTEAFF

j_call: TRBJ1-2
clone_size: -
d_call: TRBD1
v_call: TRBV6-5
cdr3_aa: CASSYGTGANYGYTF

j_call: TRBJ1-1
clone_size: -
d_call: -
v_call: TRBV19
cdr3_aa: CASSIRQLNTEAFF

j_call: TRBJ2-2
clone_size: -
d_call: TRBD2
v_call: TRBV5-1
cdr3_aa: CASSQPGTSGHTGELFF

j_call: TRBJ2-5
clone_size: -
d_call: TRBD2
v_call: TRBV5-1
cdr3_aa: CASSPGASGGETQYF

j_call: TRBJ2-6
clone_size: -
d_call: -
v_call: TRBV5-1
cdr3_aa: CASSKDRRTGANVLTF

j_call: TRBJ2-2
clone_size: -
d_call: TRBD1
v_call: TRBV5-6
cdr3_aa: CASSRTGIGELFF

j_call: TRBJ2-3
clone_size: -
d_call: -
v_call: TRBV11-2
cdr3_aa: CASSRKGGTTDTQYF

j_call: TRBJ2-7
clone_size: few
d_call: -
v_call: TRBV5-1
cdr3_aa: CASSSAAQTPTYEQYF

j_call: TRBJ1-4
clone_size: few
d_call: -
v_call: TRBV5-1
cdr3_aa: CASSPLTTNEKLFF

j_call: TRBJ2-2
clone_size: -
d_call: TRBD2
v_call: TRBV3-1/TRBV3-2
cdr3_aa: CASRETSGGTIGELFF

j_call: TRBJ2-7
clone_size: -
d_call: TRBD2
v_call: TRBV5-1
cdr3_aa: CASDPLGREGGPQYF

j_call: TRBJ1-4
clone_size: -
d_call: TRBD1
v_call: TRBV15
cdr3_aa: CATSREGTGRGREKLFF

j_call: TRBJ1-3
clone_size: -
d_call: TRBD1
v_call: TRBV9
cdr3_aa: CASSVETGSRNTIYF

j_call: TRBJ2-7
clone_size: few
d_call: -
v_call: TRBV18
cdr3_aa: CASSPGLGGEQYF